What follows describes a single T cell receptor (beta chain). The antigen remains unidentified. This sample stems from a study of Ad26.COV2.S vaccination and SARS-CoV-2 variants. About the study: Sample donor was a member of the COV1001 Ad26.COV2.S trial arm. Study-wide results and limits: Once vaccination had occurred, spike-specific CD8+ and CD4+ T cell responses reportedly showed substantial breadth.

The treatment is: 15 to 20 received Ad26.COV2.S at low or high dose, single or two shots; about 5 received placebo; per-sample allocation not given. Sampling happened 63 days after the first vaccine or placebo injection. Generated by immunoSEQ multiplex PCR, the TCRdb table keeps only in-frame clones and is missing some. Altogether hundreds of thousands of clones are present, about 91% being singletons, with the ten largest covering around 2.6%. The TCR was taken from a person aged 18-60 years who received the Ad26.COV2.S COVID-19 vaccine or a placebo. The specimen comprised peripheral blood, sampled in a trial of Ad26.COV2.S vaccine versus placebo.

As DNA, the CDR3 is TGTGCCAGCAGCCCTTGGGGGAACACTGAAGCTTTCTTT. This encodes CASSPWGNTEAFF. This chain links TRBV11-2 with TRBJ1-1, with D unclear. Germline V gives CDR1 SGHAT, CDR2 FQNNGV. Trimming cost V 5 bases and J 1 base, with 8 bases left between them. CDR3 length: 13 residues.